This T cell receptor beta chain was identified in a study of OX40 agonist ivuxolimab in advanced cancers. Germline CDR1 and CDR2: LNHDA and SQIVND (reference sequence). The CDR3 is 15 amino acids. With V trimmed by 6 bases and J by 3 bases, 11 bases remained unmatched. Assay used: immunoSEQ multiplex PCR; TCRdb lists only in-frame clones, some missing. Among tens of thousands of clones, 80% to 90% were seen once, and the ten largest hold 10%. The TCR originated in an adult with an advanced solid tumor such as melanoma, head and neck, liver or kidney cancer. Sequences were derived from CD4+ or CD8+ T cells sorted from blood, sampled in a trial of the OX40 agonist ivuxolimab. V gene TRBV19 combines with J gene TRBJ2-7; the match to TRBD1 covers 7 bases. The CDR3 protein is CASRRAGGSLYEQYF. DNA for the CDR3: TGTGCCAGTAGAAGGGCAGGGGGTTCCCTCTACGAGCAGTACTTC.